This is a list of T cell receptor beta chains from one sample in a study of blood T cell repertoires in COVID-19. The repertoire was sequenced with immunoSEQ multiplex PCR; TCRdb's copy has only in-frame clones and lacks some. This table has 180,000 or so clones, more than 70% appearing once. The sample consisted of PBMCs or T cells enriched from blood (not recorded which). The receptor source for this set is a woman in her fifties or sixties in a cohort exposed to, infected with or recovered from COVID-19 (not recorded which). CDR3s include the opening cysteine and the closing phenylalanine or tryptophan. A D gene is named only where the DNA matches it firmly. Clone sizes are given selectively: once, few, many, or a class where the clone is expanded.

j_call: TRBJ1-2; d_call: TRBD1; v_call: TRBV4-2; clone_size: few; cdr3_aa: CASSQDQTGIYGYTF; cdr3_nt: TGTGCCAGCAGCCAAGATCAGACAGGGATCTATGGCTACACCTTC
j_call: TRBJ2-2; d_call: -; v_call: TRBV12-5; clone_size: -; cdr3_aa: CASGLTQGSTGELFF; cdr3_nt: TGTGCTAGTGGTTTGACACAGGGTTCGACCGGGGAGCTGTTTTTT
j_call: TRBJ1-5; d_call: TRBD1; v_call: TRBV28; clone_size: once; cdr3_aa: CASSLETPGGGVPLNQPQHF; cdr3_nt: TGTGCCAGCAGTTTGGAAACCCCAGGAGGGGGCGTACCCCTAAATCAGCCCCAGCATTTT
j_call: TRBJ2-2; d_call: TRBD1; v_call: TRBV28; clone_size: -; cdr3_aa: CASSLRQGTGELFF; cdr3_nt: TGTGCCAGCAGTTTAAGACAGGGGACCGGGGAGCTGTTTTTT
j_call: TRBJ2-7; d_call: -; v_call: TRBV12-3/TRBV12-4; clone_size: -; cdr3_aa: CASRPTGGEQYF; cdr3_nt: TGTGCCAGCAGGCCGACAGGTGGCGAGCAGTACTTC
j_call: TRBJ1-2; d_call: -; v_call: TRBV29-1; clone_size: -; cdr3_aa: CSVIPEGRDYGYTF; cdr3_nt: TGCAGCGTCATCCCGGAGGGGAGAGACTATGGCTACACCTTC
j_call: TRBJ2-6; d_call: TRBD2; v_call: TRBV3-1/TRBV3-2; clone_size: -; cdr3_aa: CASSQYPGGSGANVLTF; cdr3_nt: TGTGCCAGCAGCCAATATCCGGGGGGATCTGGGGCCAACGTCCTGACTTTC
j_call: TRBJ2-1; d_call: TRBD2; v_call: TRBV18; clone_size: once; cdr3_aa: CASSLWTSGTYNEQFF; cdr3_nt: TGTGCCAGCTCACTCTGGACTAGCGGTACCTACAATGAGCAGTTCTTC
j_call: TRBJ2-7; d_call: -; v_call: TRBV24-1; clone_size: -; cdr3_aa: CATSANPSSGETYEQYF; cdr3_nt: TGTGCCACCAGTGCCAACCCCTCCAGCGGAGAGACCTACGAGCAGTACTTC
j_call: TRBJ2-3; d_call: TRBD2; v_call: TRBV14; clone_size: -; cdr3_aa: CASSQDGLAGSTDTQYF; cdr3_nt: TGTGCCAGCAGCCAAGATGGTCTAGCGGGGAGCACAGATACGCAGTATTTT
j_call: TRBJ2-5; d_call: TRBD1; v_call: TRBV6-5; clone_size: -; cdr3_aa: CASTTGGGPSQYF; cdr3_nt: TGTGCCAGTACGACAGGGGGCGGCCCTTCCCAGTACTTC
j_call: TRBJ2-7; d_call: TRBD2; v_call: TRBV2; clone_size: -; cdr3_aa: CASGPTSGATYEQYF; cdr3_nt: TGTGCCAGTGGGCCTACTAGCGGGGCCACCTACGAGCAGTACTTC
j_call: TRBJ2-7; d_call: -; v_call: TRBV21-1; clone_size: -; cdr3_aa: CASSEGRGYSYEQYF; cdr3_nt: TGTGCCAGCAGCGAAGGCAGGGGGTACTCCTACGAGCAGTACTTC
j_call: TRBJ1-5; d_call: -; v_call: TRBV5-4; clone_size: -; cdr3_aa: CASSYQGNNQPQHF; cdr3_nt: TGTGCCAGCAGCTATCAGGGAAACAATCAGCCCCAGCATTTT
j_call: TRBJ1-5; d_call: TRBD1; v_call: TRBV16; clone_size: -; cdr3_aa: CASSQSGGQGGQPQHF; cdr3_nt: TGTGCCAGCAGCCAATCCGGGGGACAGGGCGGTCAGCCCCAGCATTTT
j_call: TRBJ1-1; d_call: -; v_call: TRBV18; clone_size: -; cdr3_aa: CASSPPAGQTEAFF; cdr3_nt: TGTGCCAGCTCACCACCAGCAGGGCAAACTGAAGCTTTCTTT
j_call: TRBJ2-4; d_call: TRBD1; v_call: TRBV3-1/TRBV3-2; clone_size: -; cdr3_aa: CASSRGTGELGAKNIQYF; cdr3_nt: TGTGCCAGCAGCCGTGGGACAGGGGAACTTGGGGCCAAAAACATTCAGTACTTC
j_call: TRBJ2-3; d_call: TRBD1; v_call: TRBV6-4; clone_size: -; cdr3_aa: CASSVTGGTDTQYF; cdr3_nt: TGTGCCAGCAGCGTGACAGGGGGCACAGATACGCAGTATTTT
j_call: TRBJ1-2; d_call: -; v_call: TRBV19; clone_size: -; cdr3_aa: CASSIGAGDGYTF; cdr3_nt: TGTGCCAGTAGTATAGGGGCAGGGGATGGCTACACCTTC
j_call: TRBJ2-1; d_call: TRBD1; v_call: TRBV24-1; clone_size: -; cdr3_aa: CATRQGNYNEQFF; cdr3_nt: TGTGCCACACGACAGGGGAACTACAATGAGCAGTTCTTC
j_call: TRBJ1-1; d_call: TRBD1; v_call: TRBV5-1; clone_size: -; cdr3_aa: CASSPGQGGNTEAFF; cdr3_nt: TGCGCCAGCAGCCCCGGACAGGGTGGTAACACTGAAGCTTTCTTT
j_call: TRBJ2-1; d_call: -; v_call: TRBV27; clone_size: -; cdr3_aa: CARIAERVNNEQFF; cdr3_nt: TGTGCCCGTATCGCCGAGCGGGTCAACAATGAGCAGTTCTTC
j_call: TRBJ1-2; d_call: -; v_call: TRBV12-3/TRBV12-4; clone_size: -; cdr3_aa: CASSFTANYGYTF; cdr3_nt: TGTGCCAGCAGTTTTACAGCTAACTATGGCTACACCTTC
j_call: TRBJ1-3; d_call: -; v_call: TRBV11-3; clone_size: -; cdr3_aa: CASSSDSHSGNTIYF; cdr3_nt: TGTGCCAGCAGCTCGGACAGTCACTCTGGAAACACCATATATTTT
j_call: TRBJ1-6; d_call: -; v_call: TRBV5-4; clone_size: few; cdr3_aa: CASSLALFNVYNSPLHF; cdr3_nt: TGTGCCAGCAGCTTGGCCCTATTTAACGTCTATAATTCACCCCTCCACTTT
j_call: TRBJ1-1; d_call: TRBD1; v_call: TRBV25-1; clone_size: -; cdr3_aa: CASSAQGARLAEAFF; cdr3_nt: TGTGCCAGCAGTGCACAGGGGGCGCGACTGGCTGAAGCTTTCTTT